The present TCR beta chain was sequenced within a study of early T cells in non-severe SARS-CoV-2 infection. Study background: It was bulk RNA from unsorted whole blood that was sequenced, and the chains were unpaired.

TCRdb reprocessed the 5' RACE reads with MiXCR, giving one entry per CDR3 protein. The sample records about 61,000 distinct CDR3 sequences, approximately 9% being singletons. Ten or more counts support this clonotype. Sequenced material: whole blood. The TCR originated in an adult who was a healthcare worker with PCR-confirmed SARS-CoV-2 infection or an uninfected control (not recorded which).

CDR3 in amino acids: CASSVSDGTGELFF. The CDR3 bases are TGCGCCAGCAGCGTCTCCGACGGTACCGGGGAGCTGTTTTTT. The chain joins TRBV5-1 to TRBJ2-2; D is uncertain. This CDR3 spans 14 amino acids. Trimming removed 4 bases from V and 5 bases from J, with 12 bases in between. CDR1 SGHRS and CDR2 YFSETQ come from the germline V gene. The full variable domain, rest sourced from reference TRBV5-1 and TRBJ2-2, is KAGVTQTPRYLIKTRGQQVTLSCSPISGHRSVSWYQQTPGQGLQFLFEYFSETQRNKGNFPGRFSGRQFSNSRSEMNVSTLELGDSALYLCASSVSDGTGELFFGEGSRLTVL.